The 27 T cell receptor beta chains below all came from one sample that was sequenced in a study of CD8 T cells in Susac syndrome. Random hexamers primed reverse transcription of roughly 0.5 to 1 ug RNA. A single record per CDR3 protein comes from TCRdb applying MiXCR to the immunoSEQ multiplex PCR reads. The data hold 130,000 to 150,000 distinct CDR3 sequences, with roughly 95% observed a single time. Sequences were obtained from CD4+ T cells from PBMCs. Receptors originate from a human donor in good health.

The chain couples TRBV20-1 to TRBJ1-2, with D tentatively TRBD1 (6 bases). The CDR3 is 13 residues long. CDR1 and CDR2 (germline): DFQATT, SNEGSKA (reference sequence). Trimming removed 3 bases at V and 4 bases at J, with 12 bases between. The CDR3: CSARIRDTYGYTF. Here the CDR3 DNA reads TGCAGTGCTAGGATCCGGGACACCTATGGCTACACCTTC.

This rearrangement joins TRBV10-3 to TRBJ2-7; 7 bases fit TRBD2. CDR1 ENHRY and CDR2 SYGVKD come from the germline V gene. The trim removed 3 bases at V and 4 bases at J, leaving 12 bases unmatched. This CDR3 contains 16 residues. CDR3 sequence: CAISDPVGLEEYEQYF. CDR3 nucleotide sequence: TGTGCCATCAGTGACCCTGTTGGACTAGAAGAGTACGAGCAGTACTTC.

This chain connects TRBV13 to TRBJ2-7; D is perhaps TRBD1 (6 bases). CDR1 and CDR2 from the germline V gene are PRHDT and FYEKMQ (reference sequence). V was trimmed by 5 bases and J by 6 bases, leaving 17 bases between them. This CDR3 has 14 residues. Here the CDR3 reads CASSQIRGPGEQYF. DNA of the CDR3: TGTGCCAGCAGCCAAATCAGGGGCCCTGGCGAGCAGTACTTC.

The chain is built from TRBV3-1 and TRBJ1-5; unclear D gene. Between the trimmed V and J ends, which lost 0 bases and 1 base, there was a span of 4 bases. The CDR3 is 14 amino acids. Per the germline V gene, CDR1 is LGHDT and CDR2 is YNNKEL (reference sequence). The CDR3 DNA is TGTGCCAGCAGCCAAGACACCAGCAATCAGCCCCAGCATTTT. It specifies CASSQDTSNQPQHF.

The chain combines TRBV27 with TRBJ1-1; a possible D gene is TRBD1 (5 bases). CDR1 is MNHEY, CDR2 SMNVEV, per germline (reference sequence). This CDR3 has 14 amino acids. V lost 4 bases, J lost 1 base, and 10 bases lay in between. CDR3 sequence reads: CASSSPDTNTEAFF. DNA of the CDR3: TGTGCCAGCAGTTCCCCGGACACGAACACTGAAGCTTTCTTT.

The CDR3 reads CASSQGRGRKAKNIQYF. The CDR3 nucleotides are TGCGCCAGCAGCCAAGGCAGGGGGCGAAAAGCCAAAAACATTCAGTACTTC. The chain couples TRBV23-1 to TRBJ2-4; 8 bases align to TRBD1. TRBV23-1 is an open reading frame, and its role is uncertain. The CDR3 runs to 17 residues. The junction had 10 bases not matched to a gene; V was cut back by 6 bases and J by 0 bases.

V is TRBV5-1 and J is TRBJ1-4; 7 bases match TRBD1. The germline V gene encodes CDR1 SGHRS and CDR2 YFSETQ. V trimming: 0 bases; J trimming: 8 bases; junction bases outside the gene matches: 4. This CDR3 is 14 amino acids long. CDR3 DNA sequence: TGCGCCAGCAGCTTGGGGCAGGGACAGGAAAAACTGTTTTTT. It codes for CASSLGQGQEKLFF.

The CDR3 loop reads CSVSGGGGNYGYTF. CDR3 nucleotides: TGCAGCGTTAGTGGTGGGGGAGGTAACTATGGCTACACCTTC. The J gene is TRBJ1-2, the V gene TRBV29-1; D possibly corresponds to TRBD1 (5 bases). The CDR3 spans 14 residues. With 5 bases removed from V and 1 base from J, the gap between germline ends came to 14 bases. CDR1 is SQVTM and CDR2 is ANQGSEA in the germline V gene.

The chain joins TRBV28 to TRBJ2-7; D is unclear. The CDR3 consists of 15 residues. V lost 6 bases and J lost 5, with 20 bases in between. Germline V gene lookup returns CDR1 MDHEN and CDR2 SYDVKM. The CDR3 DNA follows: TGTGCCAGCAGCTCCCAAGGGATTCGACCGGACGAGCAGTACTTC. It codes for CASSSQGIRPDEQYF. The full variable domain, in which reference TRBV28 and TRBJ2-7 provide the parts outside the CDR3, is DVKVTQSSRYLVKRTGEKVFLECVQDMDHENMFWYRQDPGLGLRLIYFSYDVKMKEKGDIPEGYSVSREKKERFSLILESASTNQTSMYLCASSSQGIRPDEQYFGPGTRLTVT.

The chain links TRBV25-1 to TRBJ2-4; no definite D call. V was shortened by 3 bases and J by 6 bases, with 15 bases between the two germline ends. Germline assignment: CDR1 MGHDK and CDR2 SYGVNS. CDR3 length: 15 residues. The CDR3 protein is CASSDGVGRRNIQYF. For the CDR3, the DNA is TGTGCCAGCAGTGATGGGGTGGGCCGGCGAAACATTCAGTACTTC.

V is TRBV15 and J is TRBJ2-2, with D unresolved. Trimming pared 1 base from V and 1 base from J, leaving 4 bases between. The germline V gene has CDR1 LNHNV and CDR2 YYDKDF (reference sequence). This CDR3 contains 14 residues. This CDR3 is CATSRVMNTGELFF. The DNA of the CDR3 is TGTGCCACCAGCAGAGTAATGAACACCGGGGAGCTGTTTTTT.

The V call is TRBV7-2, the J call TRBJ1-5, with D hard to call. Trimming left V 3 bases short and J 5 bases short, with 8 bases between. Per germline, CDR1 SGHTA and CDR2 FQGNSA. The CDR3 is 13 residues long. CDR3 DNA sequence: TGTGCCAGCAGCTTCCTAATTGATCAGCCCCAGCATTTT. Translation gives CASSFLIDQPQHF.

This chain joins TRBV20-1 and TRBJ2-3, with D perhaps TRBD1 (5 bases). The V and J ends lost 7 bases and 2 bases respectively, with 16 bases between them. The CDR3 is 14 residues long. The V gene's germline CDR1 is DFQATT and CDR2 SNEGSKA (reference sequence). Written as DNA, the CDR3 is TGCAGTGTGATACAGGTCTTGACCACAGATACGCAGTATTTT. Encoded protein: CSVIQVLTTDTQYF.

The CDR3 bases are TGCAGCGTTGAGGGGGTAGGGGCCTACGAGCAGTACTTC. Its protein product is CSVEGVGAYEQYF. The chain is built from TRBV29-1 and TRBJ2-7, with D perhaps assigned TRBD1 or TRBD2 (5 bases each). The germline CDR1 and CDR2 sequences are SQVTM and ANQGSEA. CDR3 size: 13 residues. V shed 3 bases and J shed 2 bases, with 11 bases lying between them.

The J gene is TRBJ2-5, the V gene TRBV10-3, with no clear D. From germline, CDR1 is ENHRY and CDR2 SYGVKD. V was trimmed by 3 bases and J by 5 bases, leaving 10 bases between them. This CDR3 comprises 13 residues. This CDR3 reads CAISEYVYETQYF. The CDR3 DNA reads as TGTGCCATCAGTGAATATGTGTATGAGACCCAGTACTTC.

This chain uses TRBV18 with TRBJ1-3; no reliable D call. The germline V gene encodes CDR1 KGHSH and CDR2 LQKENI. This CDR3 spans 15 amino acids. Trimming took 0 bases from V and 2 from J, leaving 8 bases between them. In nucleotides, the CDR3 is TGTGCCAGCTCACCACCTAGAGGGACTGGAAACACCATATATTTT. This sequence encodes CASSPPRGTGNTIYF.

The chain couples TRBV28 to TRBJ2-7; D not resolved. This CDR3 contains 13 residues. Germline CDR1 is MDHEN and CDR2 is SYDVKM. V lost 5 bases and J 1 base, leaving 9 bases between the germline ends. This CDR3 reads CASSVLTSYEQYF. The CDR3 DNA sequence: TGTGCCAGCAGTGTACTCACTTCCTACGAGCAGTACTTC.

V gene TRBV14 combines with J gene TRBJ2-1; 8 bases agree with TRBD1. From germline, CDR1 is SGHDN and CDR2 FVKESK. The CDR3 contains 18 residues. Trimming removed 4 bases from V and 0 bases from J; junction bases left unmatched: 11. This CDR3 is CASSRIGFGQGSYNEQFF. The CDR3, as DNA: TGTGCCAGCAGCCGCATCGGTTTCGGACAGGGCTCCTACAATGAGCAGTTCTTC.

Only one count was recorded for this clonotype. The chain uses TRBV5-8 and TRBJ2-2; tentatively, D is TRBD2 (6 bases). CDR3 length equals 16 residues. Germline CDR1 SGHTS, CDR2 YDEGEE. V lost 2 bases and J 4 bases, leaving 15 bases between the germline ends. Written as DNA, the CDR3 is TGTGCCAGCAGCTTCCAAGGGGCGCGGGGCACCGGGGAGCTGTTTTTT. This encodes CASSFQGARGTGELFF.

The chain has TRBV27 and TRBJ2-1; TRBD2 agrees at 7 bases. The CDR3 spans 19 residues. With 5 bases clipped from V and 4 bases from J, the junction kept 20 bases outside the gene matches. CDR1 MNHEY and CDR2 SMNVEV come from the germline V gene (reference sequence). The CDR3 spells CASSRRALTGGSGYNEQFF. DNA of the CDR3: TGTGCCAGCAGTCGAAGGGCCCTGACTGGCGGGAGTGGTTACAATGAGCAGTTCTTC.

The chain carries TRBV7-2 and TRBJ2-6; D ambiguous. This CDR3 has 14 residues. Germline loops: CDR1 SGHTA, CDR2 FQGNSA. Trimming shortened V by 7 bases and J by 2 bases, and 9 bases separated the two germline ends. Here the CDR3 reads CASTRRTGANVLTF. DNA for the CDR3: TGTGCCAGCACTAGGCGTACTGGGGCCAACGTCCTGACTTTC.

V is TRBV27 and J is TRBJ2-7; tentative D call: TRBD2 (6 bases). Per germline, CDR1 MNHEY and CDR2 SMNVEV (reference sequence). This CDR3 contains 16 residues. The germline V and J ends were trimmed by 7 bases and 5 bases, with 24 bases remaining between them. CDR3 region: CASNCSGTGEIDEQYF. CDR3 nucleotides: TGTGCCAGCAATTGCTCCGGTACGGGAGAAATCGACGAGCAGTACTTC.

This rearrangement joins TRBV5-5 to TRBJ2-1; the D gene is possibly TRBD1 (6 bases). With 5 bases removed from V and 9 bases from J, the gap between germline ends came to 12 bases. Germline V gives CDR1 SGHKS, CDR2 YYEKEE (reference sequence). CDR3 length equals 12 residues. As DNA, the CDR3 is TGTGCCAGCAGGTTGTGGGGGCGTGAGCAGTTCTTC. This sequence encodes CASRLWGREQFF.

The CDR3 spells CASSSPGGEQYF. DNA of the CDR3: TGCGCCAGCAGCTCTCCAGGGGGCGAGCAGTACTTC. The J gene is TRBJ2-7, the V gene TRBV5-1, with 7 bases lining up with TRBD1. There are 12 residues in the CDR3. J gave up 6 bases and V 3 bases, and 3 bases lay outside the gene matches. Germline V gene lookup returns CDR1 SGHRS and CDR2 YFSETQ.

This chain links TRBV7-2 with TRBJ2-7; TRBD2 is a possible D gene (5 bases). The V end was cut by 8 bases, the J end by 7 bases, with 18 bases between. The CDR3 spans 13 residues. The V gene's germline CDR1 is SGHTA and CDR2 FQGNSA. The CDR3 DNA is TGTGCCAGCTCCCGGGATCTGCCTAATGAGCAGTACTTC. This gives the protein CASSRDLPNEQYF. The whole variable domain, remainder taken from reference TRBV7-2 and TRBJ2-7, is GAGVSQSPSNKVTEKGKDVELRCDPISGHTALYWYRQSLGQGLEFLIYFQGNSAPDKSGLPSDRFSAERTGGSVSTLTIQRTQQEDSAVYLCASSRDLPNEQYFGPGTRLTVT.

The DNA for the CDR3 is TGCGCCAGCAGCGTAGGACTGCAAACGGGGGCCAACGTCCTGACTTTC. It codes for CASSVGLQTGANVLTF. The rearrangement uses TRBV5-1 and TRBJ2-6, with D tentatively TRBD2 (5 bases). Germline CDR1 SGHRS, CDR2 YFSETQ. Trimming removed 4 bases at V and 4 bases at J, with 15 bases between. This CDR3 has 16 residues.

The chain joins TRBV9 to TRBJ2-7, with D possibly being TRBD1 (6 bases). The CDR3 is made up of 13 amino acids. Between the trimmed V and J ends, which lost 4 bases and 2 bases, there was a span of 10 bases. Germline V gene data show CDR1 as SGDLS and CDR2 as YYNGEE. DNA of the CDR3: TGTGCCAGCAGCCCAGACAGGCCCTACGAGCAGTACTTC. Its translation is CASSPDRPYEQYF. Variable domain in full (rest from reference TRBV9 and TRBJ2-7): DSGVTQTPKHLITATGQRVTLRCSPRSGDLSVYWYQQSLDQGLQFLIQYYNGEERAKGNILERFSAQQFPDLHSELNLSSLELGDSALYFCASSPDRPYEQYFGPGTRLTVT.